This entry lists 23 T cell receptor beta chains sequenced from one sample in a study of identifying expanded T cells in peripheral blood. Data came from immunoSEQ multiplex PCR; TCRdb stores just in-frame clones and leaves some out. The profile shows around 85,000 clones, 88% of them singletons. Sequenced input: blood. The receptors come from a person aged 18 to 75 in good health.

This chain links TRBV7-9 with TRBJ2-2, with D maybe TRBD2 (6 bases). V lost 4 bases and J 6 bases, leaving 12 bases between the germline ends. CDR1 is SEHNR and CDR2 is FQNEAQ in the germline V gene (reference sequence). There are 14 residues in the CDR3. The CDR3 nucleotides are TGTGCCAGCAGCTCCCGACTAGTACCCGGGGAGCTGTTTTTT. It encodes CASSSRLVPGELFF.

The chain links TRBV6-5 to TRBJ2-1; D might be TRBD1 or TRBD2, each matching 6 bases. CDR1 and CDR2 from the germline V gene are MNHEY and SVGAGI. Trimming cost V 6 bases and J 5 bases, with 17 bases left between them. The CDR3 runs to 15 residues. The CDR3 is CASSLTRGKNNEQFF. The CDR3 DNA reads TGTGCCAGCAGCCTGACTAGGGGGAAAAACAATGAGCAGTTCTTC.

The J gene is TRBJ2-7, the V gene TRBV9, with a possible D match to TRBD2 (6 bases). Per germline, CDR1 SGDLS and CDR2 YYNGEE. The CDR3 loop spans 14 amino acids. The ends were cut back, 2 bases at V and 5 bases at J, with 14 bases in the middle. CDR3 coding DNA: TGTGCCAGCAGCGTTGAGGAGGGCCCCCACGAGCAGTACTTC. This sequence encodes CASSVEEGPHEQYF.

The J gene is TRBJ2-3, the V gene TRBV18, with 8 nucleotides matching TRBD1. The length of the CDR3 is 15 residues. Germline CDR1 reads KGHSH; CDR2 reads LQKENI. Germline trimming cut 6 bases from V and 1 base from J; bases unmatched to any gene: 6. The CDR3 spells CASSGTGGGTDTQYF. CDR3 nucleotides: TGTGCCAGCTCGGGGACAGGTGGGGGCACAGATACGCAGTATTTT.

The chain links TRBV29-1 to TRBJ2-7; a possible D gene is TRBD1 (5 bases). Trimming took off 4 bases at V and 4 bases at J, with 11 bases between the two ends. Per the germline V gene, CDR1 is SQVTM and CDR2 is ANQGSEA. This CDR3 is 12 amino acids long. The CDR3: CSVVGVGYEQYF. As DNA, the CDR3 is TGCAGCGTTGTAGGGGTTGGGTACGAGCAGTACTTC.

The gene calls are TRBV4-1 and TRBJ2-3; TRBD1 matches at 9 bases. The germline V gene encodes CDR1 MGHRA and CDR2 YSYEKL. The V gene end was trimmed by 4 bases and the J gene end by 0 bases; junction bases not matched to a gene: 8. There are 17 residues in the CDR3. The CDR3 here is CASSRATGGVSTDTQYF. CDR3 DNA sequence: TGCGCCAGCAGCCGAGCTACAGGGGGCGTTAGCACAGATACGCAGTATTTT.

This clone was counted a few times. Other DNA sequences from this sample encode an identical CDR3 as well. This chain uses TRBV5-1 with TRBJ2-5; the D gene is possibly TRBD1 (6 bases). The CDR3 sequence is 15 residues long. Trimming left V 3 bases short and J 1 base short, with 13 bases between. Per the germline V gene, CDR1 is SGHRS and CDR2 is YFSETQ. The CDR3 DNA reads as TGCGCCAGCAGCTCTACCGGGACACTCCAAGAGACCCAGTACTTC. It codes for CASSSTGTLQETQYF.

The rearrangement uses TRBV7-2 and TRBJ2-7; D is ambiguous. The CDR3 is 12 amino acids. The ends were cut back, 4 bases at V and 0 bases at J, with 4 bases in the middle. Per the germline V gene, CDR1 is SGHTA and CDR2 is FQGNSA. The CDR3 bases are TGTGCCAGCAGCTGGAGCTCCTACGAGCAGTACTTC. Residues: CASSWSSYEQYF.

The genes are TRBV6-6 and TRBJ2-7; 9 nucleotides agree with TRBD2. CDR3 length: 15 amino acids. The ends lost 5 bases at V and 1 base at J; junction bases unmatched: 6. The V gene's germline CDR1 is MNHNY and CDR2 SVGAGI (reference sequence). The CDR3 DNA is TGTGCCAGCAGTGGAGCGGGGGGAGGATCCTACGAGCAGTACTTC. Amino acid sequence: CASSGAGGGSYEQYF.

The rearrangement uses TRBV5-1 and TRBJ2-7, with a weak D call TRBD1 (6 bases). The CDR3 has 13 residues. The germline V gene has CDR1 SGHRS and CDR2 YFSETQ. The ends were cut back, 2 bases at V and 3 bases at J, with 9 bases in the middle. This CDR3 is CASSFRGIYEQYF. The CDR3 DNA follows: TGCGCCAGCAGCTTCAGGGGAATCTACGAGCAGTACTTC. The full variable domain, rest sourced from reference TRBV5-1 and TRBJ2-7, is KAGVTQTPRYLIKTRGQQVTLSCSPISGHRSVSWYQQTPGQGLQFLFEYFSETQRNKGNFPGRFSGRQFSNSRSEMNVSTLELGDSALYLCASSFRGIYEQYFGPGTRLTVT.

The CDR3 nucleotides read TGTGCCAGCAGTACTGTCCCCCTGGCTGAAGCTTTCTTT. This gives the protein CASSTVPLAEAFF. V usage is TRBV6-6 and J usage is TRBJ1-1; D call uncertain. Germline V lookup: CDR1 MNHNY, CDR2 SVGAGI (reference sequence). The germline V and J ends were trimmed by 5 bases and 6 bases, with 13 bases remaining between them. This CDR3 is built from 13 residues.

This clone was detected only a few times. This rearrangement joins TRBV18 to TRBJ1-5; possibly TRBD1 for D (5 bases). V lost 6 bases, J lost 9 bases, and 9 bases lay in between. From germline, CDR1 is KGHSH and CDR2 LQKENI. The CDR3 has 11 residues. DNA for the CDR3: TGTGCCAGCTCCCTTGGGGGGCCCCAGCATTTT. This translates into CASSLGGPQHF.

Only one count was recorded for this clone. J is TRBJ2-5 and V is TRBV4-1; TRBD2 is a possible D gene (5 bases). Germline V lookup: CDR1 MGHRA, CDR2 YSYEKL. This CDR3 has 14 residues. The V end lost 2 bases, the J end lost 7 bases, and 14 bases lay between the germline ends. The CDR3 spells CASSQPQERATQYF. In DNA form, the CDR3 reads TGCGCCAGCAGCCAACCGCAGGAGAGGGCGACCCAGTACTTC.

The chain recombines TRBV7-9 with TRBJ2-3; D is unresolved. V lost 2 bases, J lost 13 bases, and 19 bases lay in between. Germline V lookup: CDR1 SEHNR, CDR2 FQNEAQ (reference sequence). The CDR3 runs 14 residues. CDR3 bases: TGTGCCAGCAGCTTAAGGAACCCTTCCGACGCGGAGTATTTT. Amino acids: CASSLRNPSDAEYF.

This chain uses TRBV27 with TRBJ1-2; TRBD1 aligns across 8 bases. The CDR3 totals 14 residues. Trimming removed 5 bases from V and 1 base from J; junction bases left unmatched: 3. Germline CDR1 and CDR2: MNHEY and SMNVEV (reference sequence). The CDR3 coding sequence is TGTGCCAGCAGTCAGGGGGCTCATAACTATGGCTACACCTTC. Protein product: CASSQGAHNYGYTF.

This clone appeared a single time. The rearrangement joins TRBV6-5 to TRBJ2-7; D gene unclear. The CDR3 has 16 residues. Germline CDR1 is MNHEY and CDR2 is SVGAGI. Trimming removed 1 base from V and 0 bases from J, with 13 bases in between. CDR3 in amino acids: CASSYLFTASSYEQYF. CDR3 nucleotide sequence: TGTGCCAGCAGTTACTTATTTACGGCGAGCTCCTACGAGCAGTACTTC.

This clone was counted a single time. This chain connects TRBV7-8 to TRBJ1-5; no clear D gene. Germline V gene lookup returns CDR1 SGHVS and CDR2 FQNEAQ. The CDR3 loop spans 15 amino acids. Trimming stripped 0 bases from V and 4 bases from J, with 10 bases between. The CDR3 DNA reads TGTGCCAGCAGCTTAGCTCCAGGTACAAATCAGCCCCAGCATTTT. It specifies CASSLAPGTNQPQHF.

This chain uses TRBV5-8 with TRBJ2-7; maybe TRBD1 (5 bases). Trimming shortened V by 3 bases and J by 3 bases, and 10 bases separated the two germline ends. Looked up from germline, CDR1 is SGHTS and CDR2 is YDEGEE. The CDR3 contains 13 residues. CDR3 nucleotide sequence: TGTGCCAGCAGCTCGCGACAGCTCTACGAGCAGTACTTC. Translating gives CASSSRQLYEQYF.

The chain carries TRBV19 and TRBJ1-6; D is ambiguous. V gave up 3 bases and J gave up 8 bases, with 8 bases separating them. Germline V gene sequence: CDR1 LNHDA, CDR2 SQIVND (reference sequence). The CDR3 is made up of 13 amino acids. The CDR3 loop reads CASSMVGDSPLHF. In nucleotides, the CDR3 is TGTGCCAGTAGTATGGTGGGAGATTCACCCCTCCACTTT. Together with reference TRBV19 and TRBJ1-6, the CDR3 gives the full variable domain: DGGITQSPKYLFRKEGQNVTLSCEQNLNHDAMYWYRQDPGQGLRLIYYSQIVNDFQKGDIAEGYSVSREKKESFPLTVTSAQKNPTAFYLCASSMVGDSPLHFGNGTRLTVT.

This chain connects TRBV6-5 to TRBJ2-3, with 9 bases aligning to TRBD1. Germline-derived CDR1 and CDR2 are MNHEY and SVGAGI. This CDR3 is 15 amino acids long. Trimming took 7 bases from V and 6 from J; bases not matched to a gene: 11. Written as DNA, the CDR3 is TGTGCCAGCAAGGCGGGACAGGGAGCTTTGGATACGCAGTATTTT. Translated, it gives CASKAGQGALDTQYF.

The J gene is TRBJ2-5, the V gene TRBV18; D ambiguous. V was trimmed by 0 bases and J by 5 bases, leaving 7 bases between them. Per the germline V gene, CDR1 is KGHSH and CDR2 is LQKENI. The CDR3 is made up of 13 amino acids. CDR3 loop: CASSPPSWETQYF. The CDR3 nucleotides are TGTGCCAGCTCACCACCATCCTGGGAGACCCAGTACTTC.

The chain combines TRBV7-8 with TRBJ2-1; either TRBD1 or TRBD2 may supply D (5 bases each). This CDR3 contains 14 residues. The germline V gene has CDR1 SGHVS and CDR2 FQNEAQ. Deletions cut 5 bases from V and 4 bases from J, with 12 bases between. CDR3 sequence reads: CASSREQVYNEQFF. In DNA, the CDR3 is TGTGCCAGCAGCCGGGAACAGGTTTACAATGAGCAGTTCTTC.

The V gene is TRBV6-1, the J gene TRBJ1-5; 7 bases are shared with TRBD1. CDR1 and CDR2 from the germline V gene are MNHNS and SASEGT. The CDR3 consists of 13 residues. Trimming cost V 7 bases and J 5 bases; bases outside gene matches: 5. The DNA for the CDR3 is TGTGCCAGCAACCCAGACAGGGATCAGCCCCAGCATTTT. Its translation is CASNPDRDQPQHF.